Following are 11 T cell receptor beta chains from one sample sequenced in a study of blood T cell repertoires in COVID-19. The method was immunoSEQ multiplex PCR; TCRdb's version includes in-frame clones alone and lacks a portion of them. The data show under 450,000 clones, roughly 88% seen once. Sequencing was done on a sample of peripheral blood. These receptor sequences come from a woman aged 50 to 60 with COVID-19, enrolled during active disease.

V and J are TRBV30 and TRBJ1-5; D is uncertain. CDR1 and CDR2 from the germline V gene are GTSNPN and SVGIG (reference sequence). This CDR3 spans 13 amino acids. V was shortened by 2 bases and J by 4 bases, with 9 bases between the two germline ends. CDR3 region: CAWSRGLNQPQHF. The CDR3 DNA follows: TGTGCCTGGAGTCGGGGTCTTAATCAGCCCCAGCATTTT.

The chain combines TRBV30 with TRBJ1-2; maybe TRBD1 (5 bases). Trimming removed 7 bases at V and 3 bases at J, with 18 bases between. The CDR3 sequence is 14 residues long. Germline assignment: CDR1 GTSNPN and CDR2 SVGIG (reference sequence). The CDR3 DNA follows: TGTGCCTTGGCAACGGTACAGGAGTACTATGGCTACACCTTC. Amino acids: CALATVQEYYGYTF. Using reference TRBV30 and TRBJ1-2 for the parts outside the CDR3, the full variable domain is SQTIHQWPATLVQPVGSPLSLECTVEGTSNPNLYWYRQAAGRGLQLLFYSVGIGQISSEVPQNLSASRPQDRQFILSSKKLLLSDSGFYLCALATVQEYYGYTFGSGTRLTVV.

This chain links TRBV11-2 with TRBJ1-2; TRBD1 matches 8 bases. The CDR3 runs to 15 residues. Trimming at V came to 4 bases and at J to 7 bases, leaving 11 bases not matched to a gene. Looked up from germline, CDR1 is SGHAT and CDR2 is FQNNGV. The CDR3 DNA reads TGTGCCAGCAGCTCCGACAGGGGATCTGCGTCTGGCTACACCTTC. Protein: CASSSDRGSASGYTF.

CDR3 region: CASSEYQRGQLFF. Written as DNA, the CDR3 is TGTGCCAGCAGTGAATACCAAAGGGGCCAACTGTTTTTT. The genes are TRBV6-1 and TRBJ1-4; maybe TRBD1 (5 bases). The CDR3 extends over 13 amino acids. Germline loops: CDR1 MNHNS, CDR2 SASEGT. Trimming took 2 bases from V and 12 from J, leaving 13 bases between them.

This rearrangement joins TRBV3-1 (or the pseudogene TRBV3-2) to TRBJ2-3; 7 bases agree with TRBD2. The CDR3 runs to 15 residues. Germline V gene sequence: CDR1 LGHDT, CDR2 YNNKEL (reference sequence). The ends lost 0 bases at V and 1 base at J; junction bases unmatched: 1. For the CDR3, the DNA is TGTGCCAGCAGCCAAGAGCTAGCGGGCACAGATACGCAGTATTTT. Its protein product is CASSQELAGTDTQYF.

This clone was recorded only once. The gene calls are TRBV5-1 and TRBJ1-1; D gene unclear. V was cut by 5 bases and J by 2 bases, with 13 bases left in between. Germline assignment: CDR1 SGHRS and CDR2 YFSETQ. The CDR3 runs 14 residues. CDR3 bases: TGCGCCAGCAGTCCCACAACAGTTAACACTGAAGCTTTCTTT. This encodes CASSPTTVNTEAFF.

Concerning this clone itself: The sample carries other DNA sequences with the same CDR3. For the CDR3, the DNA is TGCGCCAGCAGCTTGGGGCAAAGCACAGATACGCAGTATTTT. Translating it yields CASSLGQSTDTQYF. The chain combines TRBV5-1 with TRBJ2-3; no definite D call. The CDR3 runs 14 residues. V was cut by 0 bases and J by 0 bases, with 5 bases left in between. CDR1 and CDR2 (germline): SGHRS, YFSETQ.

The rearrangement uses TRBV19 and TRBJ2-3; tentatively, D is TRBD2 (6 bases). Per the germline V gene, CDR1 is LNHDA and CDR2 is SQIVND (reference sequence). The CDR3 totals 16 residues. Trimming cost V 3 bases and J 4 bases, with 17 bases left between them. The CDR3: CASSIRSGTAADTQYF. CDR3 in DNA: TGTGCCAGTAGTATTCGTTCCGGGACTGCAGCAGATACGCAGTATTTT.

V is TRBV6-5 and J is TRBJ1-1; no clear D. Looked up from germline, CDR1 is MNHEY and CDR2 is SVGAGI. CDR3 size: 15 residues. V shed 6 bases and J shed 6 bases, with 20 bases lying between them. In DNA form, the CDR3 reads TGTGCCAGCAGCGCTTCCGGGCAGCTGGAGGCTGAAGCTTTCTTT. It translates to CASSASGQLEAEAFF.

This clone was seen just once. The chain uses TRBV5-4 and TRBJ2-3, with D tentatively TRBD2 (6 bases). The V end lost 4 bases, the J end lost 2 bases, and 11 bases lay between the germline ends. The germline gives CDR1 SGHNT, CDR2 YYREEE (reference sequence). The CDR3 spans 14 residues. The CDR3 DNA reads TGTGCCAGCAGCCGGGGACTCTACACAGATACGCAGTATTTT. This codes for CASSRGLYTDTQYF.

On this clone: Other DNA sequences of this sample code for an identical CDR3. The chain employs TRBV5-1 and TRBJ2-7; no reliable D call. Germline CDR1 reads SGHRS; CDR2 reads YFSETQ. This CDR3 comprises 12 residues. Trimming left V 4 bases short and J 3 bases short, with 8 bases between. In DNA, the CDR3 is TGCGCCAGCAGCCTTACAGACTACGAGCAGTACTTC. Translating gives CASSLTDYEQYF. The full variable domain, rest sourced from reference TRBV5-1 and TRBJ2-7, is KAGVTQTPRYLIKTRGQQVTLSCSPISGHRSVSWYQQTPGQGLQFLFEYFSETQRNKGNFPGRFSGRQFSNSRSEMNVSTLELGDSALYLCASSLTDYEQYFGPGTRLTVT.